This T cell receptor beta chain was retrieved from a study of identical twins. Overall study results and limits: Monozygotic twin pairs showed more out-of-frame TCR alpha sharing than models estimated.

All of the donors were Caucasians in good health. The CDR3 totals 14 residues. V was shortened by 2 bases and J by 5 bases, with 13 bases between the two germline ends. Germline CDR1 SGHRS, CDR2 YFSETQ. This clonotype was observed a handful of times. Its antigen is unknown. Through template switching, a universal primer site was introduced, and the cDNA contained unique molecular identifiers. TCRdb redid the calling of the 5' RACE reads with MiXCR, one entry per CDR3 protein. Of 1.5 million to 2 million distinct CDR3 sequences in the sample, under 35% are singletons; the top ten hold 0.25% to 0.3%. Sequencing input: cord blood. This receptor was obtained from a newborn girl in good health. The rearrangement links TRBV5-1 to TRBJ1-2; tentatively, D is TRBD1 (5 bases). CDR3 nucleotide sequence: TGCGCCAGCAGCTTAGGGGTCGCCGCGTATGGCTACACCTTC. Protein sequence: CASSLGVAAYGYTF.